These 18 T cell receptor beta chains originate from one sample sequenced in a study of cytomegalovirus exposure and HLA in healthy donors. 13 Jbeta primers and 60 Vbeta primers were used for the PCR. The protocol was immunoSEQ multiplex PCR, while the TCRdb copy is restricted to in-frame clones and leaves out a portion. The table has approximately 160,000 clones, roughly 64% seen once. Sequencing used PBMCs. These receptors were obtained from a woman under 40 in good health and CMV-seropositive.

The chain couples TRBV6-1 to TRBJ2-5; possible D gene TRBD1, 5 bases. Trimming took 2 bases from V and 5 from J, leaving 15 bases between them. This CDR3 comprises 15 residues. The germline V gene has CDR1 MNHNS and CDR2 SASEGT. As DNA, the CDR3 is TGTGCCAGCAGTGAATGGGCAGGGATCGGTGAGACCCAGTACTTC. It specifies CASSEWAGIGETQYF.

The chain joins TRBV6-1 to TRBJ2-1; possibly TRBD1 for D (5 bases). Looked up from germline, CDR1 is MNHNS and CDR2 is SASEGT. With 0 bases removed from V and 6 bases from J, the gap between germline ends came to 12 bases. This CDR3 region has 15 residues. DNA of the CDR3: TGTGCCAGCAGTGAAGCGTTGGGGCTTTTCAATGAGCAGTTCTTC. Its translation: CASSEALGLFNEQFF.

The genes are TRBV27 and TRBJ2-3, with D maybe TRBD1 (6 bases). This CDR3 is 13 amino acids long. CDR1 is MNHEY and CDR2 is SMNVEV in the germline V gene (reference sequence). V was cut by 1 base and J by 4 bases, with 6 bases left in between. The CDR3 nucleotides read TGTGCCAGCAGTTTATACAGGGCAGATACGCAGTATTTT. Translation gives CASSLYRADTQYF.

The chain carries TRBV18 and TRBJ1-2; 8 bases fit TRBD1. The V and J ends lost 4 bases and 0 bases, in that order; junction bases with no gene match: 4. The CDR3 covers 15 residues. CDR1 is KGHSH, CDR2 LQKENI, per germline. CDR3 sequence (DNA): TGTGCCAGCTCACTCGAGACAGGGGCTAACTATGGCTACACCTTC. Protein product: CASSLETGANYGYTF.

J is TRBJ2-1 and V is TRBV10-2, with TRBD2 matching over 8 bases. The trim removed 1 base at V and 2 bases at J, leaving 1 base unmatched. The CDR3 consists of 15 residues. The germline gives CDR1 WSHSY, CDR2 SAAADI. The CDR3 sequence: CASSEFSGAYNEQFF. CDR3 DNA sequence: TGCGCCAGCAGTGAGTTTAGCGGGGCCTACAATGAGCAGTTCTTC.

The chain employs TRBV11-2 and TRBJ2-3, with 7 bases identical to TRBD2. Germline CDR1 SGHAT, CDR2 FQNNGV. This CDR3 contains 13 residues. With 5 bases clipped from V and 9 bases from J, the junction kept 8 bases outside the gene matches. CDR3 in amino acids: CASSPPTSQTQYF. DNA for the CDR3: TGTGCCAGCAGCCCTCCGACTAGCCAAACGCAGTATTTT. The full variable domain, completed using reference TRBV11-2 and TRBJ2-3, is EAGVAQSPRYKIIEKRQSVAFWCNPISGHATLYWYQQILGQGPKLLIQFQNNGVVDDSQLPKDRFSAERLKGVDSTLKIQPAKLEDSAVYLCASSPPTSQTQYFGPGTRLTVL.

The CDR3 region is CASSLGRGAGYEQYF. DNA of the CDR3: TGTGCCAGCAGCTTAGGACGGGGGGCAGGGTACGAGCAGTACTTC. This chain uses TRBV7-7 with TRBJ2-7; maybe TRBD2 (7 bases). The germline V gene encodes CDR1 SSHAT and CDR2 FNYEAQ (reference sequence). V was shortened by 1 base and J by 4 bases, with 14 bases between the two germline ends. The CDR3 is 15 amino acids. The variable domain in full, with the rest retrieved from reference TRBV7-7 and TRBJ2-7, is GAGVSQSPRYKVTKRGQDVTLRCDPISSHATLYWYQQALGQGPEFLTYFNYEAQPDKSGLPSDRFSAERPEGSISTLTIQRTEQRDSAMYRCASSLGRGAGYEQYFGPGTRLTVT.

This clone was seen only a few times. V and J are TRBV5-1 and TRBJ1-1, with TRBD1 as a possible D gene (6 bases). CDR3 length: 14 amino acids. Trimming took 4 bases from V and 2 from J, leaving 12 bases between them. Per germline, CDR1 SGHRS and CDR2 YFSETQ. This CDR3 is CASSLLDRNTEAFF. The CDR3 bases are TGCGCCAGCAGCCTCTTGGACAGAAACACTGAAGCTTTCTTT. Drawing the rest from reference TRBV5-1 and TRBJ1-1, the complete variable domain is KAGVTQTPRYLIKTRGQQVTLSCSPISGHRSVSWYQQTPGQGLQFLFEYFSETQRNKGNFPGRFSGRQFSNSRSEMNVSTLELGDSALYLCASSLLDRNTEAFFGQGTRLTVV.

J is TRBJ1-2 and V is TRBV2; 9 bases fit TRBD1. CDR3 length: 14 amino acids. Per the germline V gene, CDR1 is SNHLY and CDR2 is FYNNEI. After removal of 6 bases from V and 6 bases from J, the junction contained 8 bases not matched to a gene. CDR3 sequence: CASSGTGWDDGYTF. For the CDR3, the DNA is TGTGCCAGCAGCGGGACAGGGTGGGACGATGGCTACACCTTC.

The chain is built from TRBV2 and TRBJ2-3, with 7 bases aligning to TRBD1. Trimming at V came to 11 bases and at J to 3 bases, leaving 8 bases not matched to a gene. The CDR3 is made up of 13 amino acids. CDR1 and CDR2 from the germline V gene are SNHLY and FYNNEI. The CDR3: CARLTGATDTQYF. The CDR3 DNA follows: TGTGCCCGACTCACAGGGGCGACAGATACGCAGTATTTT.

This chain uses TRBV2 with TRBJ2-3; D uncertain. Deletions cut 1 base from V and 2 bases from J, with 7 bases between. Germline CDR1 SNHLY, CDR2 FYNNEI. CDR3 length: 14 amino acids. The CDR3, as DNA: TGTGCCAGCAGTGAAGTGAGCTTCACAGATACGCAGTATTTT. This sequence encodes CASSEVSFTDTQYF.

This clone was seen a few times. DNA for the CDR3: TGTGCCAGCAGCTATGACAGGGCTACTGAAGCTTTCTTT. Protein sequence: CASSYDRATEAFF. This chain uses TRBV27 with TRBJ1-1, with 7 positions matching TRBD1. This CDR3 has 13 residues. J was trimmed by 5 bases and V by 6 bases; bases with no gene match: 6. Germline V gene lookup returns CDR1 MNHEY and CDR2 SMNVEV (reference sequence).

The CDR3 region is CASGQDSPAAQHF. In DNA form, the CDR3 reads TGTGCCAGTGGACAGGACAGCCCTGCCGCCCAGCATTTT. The chain recombines TRBV19 with TRBJ1-5, with TRBD1 matching over 7 bases. V was pared by 8 bases and J by 11 bases, with 12 bases of the junction left unmatched. CDR1 and CDR2 (germline): LNHDA, SQIVND (reference sequence). The CDR3 is 13 amino acids. The full variable domain, with the rest looked up from reference TRBV19 and TRBJ1-5, is DGGITQSPKYLFRKEGQNVTLSCEQNLNHDAMYWYRQDPGQGLRLIYYSQIVNDFQKGDIAEGYSVSREKKESFPLTVTSAQKNPTAFYLCASGQDSPAAQHFGDGTRLSIL.

This chain uses TRBV7-6 with TRBJ1-1; 8 bases line up with TRBD1. Germline V gene lookup returns CDR1 SGHVS and CDR2 FNYEAQ. The CDR3 totals 16 residues. After removal of 2 bases from V and 3 bases from J, the junction contained 8 bases not matched to a gene. The CDR3 sequence is CASSLSSGQEDTEAFF. The DNA for the CDR3 is TGTGCCAGCAGCTTATCCTCGGGACAGGAGGACACTGAAGCTTTCTTT. The whole variable domain, filled in from reference TRBV7-6 and TRBJ1-1, reads GAGVSQSPRYKVTKRGQDVALRCDPISGHVSLYWYRQALGQGPEFLTYFNYEAQQDKSGLPNDRFSAERPEGSISTLTIQRTEQRDSAMYRCASSLSSGQEDTEAFFGQGTRLTVV.

V usage is TRBV5-6 and J usage is TRBJ2-2; D not resolved. The CDR3 is 11 residues long. The germline gives CDR1 SGHDT, CDR2 YYEEEE. V gave up 3 bases and J gave up 8 bases, with 5 bases separating them. The CDR3 coding sequence is TGTGCCAGCAGCTACAGAGGGGAGCTGTTTTTT. Its translation is CASSYRGELFF. Drawing the rest from reference TRBV5-6 and TRBJ2-2, the complete variable domain is DAGVTQSPTHLIKTRGQQVTLRCSPKSGHDTVSWYQQALGQGPQFIFQYYEEEERQRGNFPDRFSGHQFPNYSSELNVNALLLGDSALYLCASSYRGELFFGEGSRLTVL.

The chain employs TRBV2 and TRBJ1-6, with 10 bases identical to TRBD1. CDR3 length equals 15 residues. The germline V gene has CDR1 SNHLY and CDR2 FYNNEI. With 4 bases clipped from V and 7 bases from J, the junction kept 4 bases outside the gene matches. The CDR3: CASSVLDRGNSPLHF. CDR3 in DNA: TGTGCCAGCAGTGTCCTGGACAGGGGGAATTCACCCCTCCACTTT.

This clone appeared once. The J gene is TRBJ2-2, the V gene TRBV4-1, with D tentatively TRBD1 (5 bases). Trimming left V 4 bases short and J 7 bases short, with 22 bases between. Per the germline V gene, CDR1 is MGHRA and CDR2 is YSYEKL. This CDR3 has 17 amino acids. The CDR3 DNA is TGCGCCAGCAGCCCTCACGATTTCAGGGAATTGGACGGGGAGCTGTTTTTT. It yields the protein CASSPHDFRELDGELFF.

The rearrangement links TRBV15 to TRBJ1-6, with D possibly being TRBD1 (5 bases). The CDR3 contains 15 residues. Germline V gene sequence: CDR1 LNHNV, CDR2 YYDKDF (reference sequence). The V end was cut by 4 bases, the J end by 8 bases, with 15 bases between. CDR3 sequence (DNA): TGTGCCACCAGCATCAAAGACTCGGGGGATTCACCCCTCCACTTT. This codes for CATSIKDSGDSPLHF.